This T cell receptor beta chain was captured in a study of OX40 agonist ivuxolimab in advanced cancers. At the level of the study: In this cohort, patients received ivuxolimab, an agonistic anti-OX40 (CD134) antibody. Study-level results: In the 0.1 to 3.0 mg/kg range, CD4+ and CD8+ blood T cells had expanded clonally by week 6. Among the nonresponders, some also had low normalized T-cell clonal expansion.

This clone was counted once. What it recognizes is unknown. Germline V gene data show CDR1 as MNHEY and CDR2 as SVGAGI. J was trimmed by 5 bases and V by 6 bases; bases with no gene match: 8. This CDR3 has 14 residues. Data came from immunoSEQ multiplex PCR; TCRdb stores just in-frame clones and leaves some out. The data show 70,000 to 90,000 clones, with 89% seen just once and more than 0.3% held by the top ten. The sequencing used CD4+ or CD8+ T cells sorted from blood, collected in a trial of the OX40 agonist ivuxolimab. The TCR was taken from an adult with an advanced solid tumor such as melanoma, head and neck, liver or kidney cancer. The chain links TRBV6-5 to TRBJ1-1; the match to TRBD1 covers 8 bases. The CDR3: CASRKDRVVTEAFF. The CDR3 region has the DNA TGTGCCAGCAGAAAGGACAGGGTGGTTACTGAAGCTTTCTTT.